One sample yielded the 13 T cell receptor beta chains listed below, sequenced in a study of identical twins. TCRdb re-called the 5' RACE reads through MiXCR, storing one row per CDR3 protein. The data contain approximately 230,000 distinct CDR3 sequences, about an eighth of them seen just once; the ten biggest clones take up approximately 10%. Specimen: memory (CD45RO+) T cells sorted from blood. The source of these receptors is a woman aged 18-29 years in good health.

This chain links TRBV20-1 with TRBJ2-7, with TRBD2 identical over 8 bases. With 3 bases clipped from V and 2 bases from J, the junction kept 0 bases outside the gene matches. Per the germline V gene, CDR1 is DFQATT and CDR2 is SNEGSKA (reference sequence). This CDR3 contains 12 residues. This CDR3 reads CSASGRAYEQYF. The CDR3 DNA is TGCAGTGCTAGCGGGAGGGCCTACGAGCAGTACTTC.

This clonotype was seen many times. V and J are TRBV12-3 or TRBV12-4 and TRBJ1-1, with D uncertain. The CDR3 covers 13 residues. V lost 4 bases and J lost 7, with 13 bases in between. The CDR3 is CASSSPWAHEAFF. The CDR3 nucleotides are TGTGCCAGCAGTTCCCCTTGGGCCCATGAAGCTTTCTTT.

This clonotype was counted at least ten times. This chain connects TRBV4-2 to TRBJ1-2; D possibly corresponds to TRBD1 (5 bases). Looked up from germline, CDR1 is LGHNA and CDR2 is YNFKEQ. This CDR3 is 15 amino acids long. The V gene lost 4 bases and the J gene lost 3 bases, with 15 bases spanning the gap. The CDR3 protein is CASSLHGGVHYGYTF. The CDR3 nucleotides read TGTGCCAGCAGCCTCCATGGGGGGGTACACTATGGCTACACCTTC.

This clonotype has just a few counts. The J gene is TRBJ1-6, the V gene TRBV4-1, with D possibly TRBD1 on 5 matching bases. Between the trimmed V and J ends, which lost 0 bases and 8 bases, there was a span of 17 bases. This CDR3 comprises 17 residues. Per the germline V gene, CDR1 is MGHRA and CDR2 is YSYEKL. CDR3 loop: CASSQDNLAAGYSPLHF. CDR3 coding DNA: TGCGCCAGCAGCCAAGACAATTTGGCGGCAGGGTATTCACCCCTCCACTTT.

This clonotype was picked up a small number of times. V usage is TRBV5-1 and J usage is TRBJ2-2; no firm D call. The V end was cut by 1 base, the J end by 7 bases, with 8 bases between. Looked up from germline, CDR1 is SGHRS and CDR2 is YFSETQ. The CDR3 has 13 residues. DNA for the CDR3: TGCGCCAGCAGCTTGCCCCTGGGCGGGGAGCTGTTTTTT. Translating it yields CASSLPLGGELFF.

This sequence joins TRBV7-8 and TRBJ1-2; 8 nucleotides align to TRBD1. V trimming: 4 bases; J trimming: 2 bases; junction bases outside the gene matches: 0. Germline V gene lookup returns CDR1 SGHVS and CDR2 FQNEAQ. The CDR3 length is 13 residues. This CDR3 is CASSWDRNYGYTF. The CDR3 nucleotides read TGTGCCAGCAGCTGGGACAGGAACTATGGCTACACCTTC.

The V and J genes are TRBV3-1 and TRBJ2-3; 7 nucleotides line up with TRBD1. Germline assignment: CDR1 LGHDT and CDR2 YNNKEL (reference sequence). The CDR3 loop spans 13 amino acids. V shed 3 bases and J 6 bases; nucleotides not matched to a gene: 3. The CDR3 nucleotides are TGTGCCAGCAGCCATGCCAGGGGGGATACGCAGTATTTT. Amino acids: CASSHARGDTQYF.

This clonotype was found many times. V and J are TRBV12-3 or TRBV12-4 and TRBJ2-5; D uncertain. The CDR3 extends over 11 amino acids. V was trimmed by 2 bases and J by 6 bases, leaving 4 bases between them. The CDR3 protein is CASSLSQTQYF. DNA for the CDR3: TGTGCCAGCAGTTTATCTCAGACCCAGTACTTC.

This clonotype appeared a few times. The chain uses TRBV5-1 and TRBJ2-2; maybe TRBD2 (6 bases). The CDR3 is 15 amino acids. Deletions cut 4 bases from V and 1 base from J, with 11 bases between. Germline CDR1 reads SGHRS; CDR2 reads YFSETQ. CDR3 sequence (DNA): TGCGCCAGCAGCCGATTAGCGGTGAACACCGGGGAGCTGTTTTTT. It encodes CASSRLAVNTGELFF.

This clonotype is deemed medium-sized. The CDR3 region is CSGVAASYNEQFF. DNA for the CDR3: TGCAGTGGAGTAGCGGCCTCCTACAATGAGCAGTTCTTC. This chain links TRBV20-1 with TRBJ2-1; a weak D match, TRBD2 (6 bases). CDR1 is DFQATT and CDR2 is SNEGSKA in the germline V gene (reference sequence). V shed 7 bases and J shed 0 bases, with 10 bases lying between them. The CDR3 runs to 13 residues.

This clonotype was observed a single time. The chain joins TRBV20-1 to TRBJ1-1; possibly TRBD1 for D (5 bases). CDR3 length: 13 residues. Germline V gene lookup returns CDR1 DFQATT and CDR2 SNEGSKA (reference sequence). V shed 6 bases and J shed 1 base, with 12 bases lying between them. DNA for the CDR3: TGCAGTGCGCGGAGGCAGGGGAACACTGAAGCTTTCTTT. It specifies CSARRQGNTEAFF.

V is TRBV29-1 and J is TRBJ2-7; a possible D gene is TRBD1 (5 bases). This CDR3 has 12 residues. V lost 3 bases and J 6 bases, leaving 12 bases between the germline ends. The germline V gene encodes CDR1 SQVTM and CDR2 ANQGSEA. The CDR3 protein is CSVESVGVEQYF. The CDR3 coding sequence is TGCAGCGTTGAGAGTGTAGGGGTCGAGCAGTACTTC.

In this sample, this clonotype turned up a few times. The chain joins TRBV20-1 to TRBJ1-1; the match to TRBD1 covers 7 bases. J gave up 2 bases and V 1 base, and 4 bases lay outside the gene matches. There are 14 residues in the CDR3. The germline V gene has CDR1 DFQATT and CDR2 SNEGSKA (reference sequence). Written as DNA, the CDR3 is TGCAGTGCTAGAGGAGGGGGCCCCAACACTGAAGCTTTCTTT. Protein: CSARGGGPNTEAFF.